This T cell receptor beta chain was recovered during a study of PD-1 blockade in classical Hodgkin lymphoma. Every patient experienced relapse after autologous stem cell transplantation, and brentuximab vedotin exposure varied. The best responses consisted of complete response, partial response or progressive disease. The table came from immunoSEQ multiplex PCR; TCRdb's copy has only in-frame clones and leaves some out. The data contain more than 85,000 clones, about 93% of them singletons. Study-level findings and limits: Newly diagnosed patients were reported to exhibit reduced baseline TCR diversity relative to healthy donors. CD4+ TCR diversity, unlike CD8+, climbed significantly by C4D1. Patients with a complete response exhibited baseline diversity comparable to newly diagnosed patients.

V dropped 5 bases and J dropped 5; count of bases not matched to a gene: 8. Per the germline V gene, CDR1 is LNHDA and CDR2 is SQIVND (reference sequence). The CDR3 has 15 residues. To note about this clone: The antigen is not known.

The receptor comes from a human donor with classical Hodgkin lymphoma. The chain links TRBV19 to TRBJ2-3, with 9 bases fitting TRBD2. Source: peripheral blood mononuclear cells (PBMCs), taken before the second cycle of nivolumab. The CDR3 protein is CASSGLAIGEDTQYF. Written as DNA, the CDR3 is TGTGCCAGTAGTGGACTAGCGATTGGGGAAGATACGCAGTATTTT.